This T cell receptor (beta chain) was recorded in a study of cytomegalovirus exposure and HLA in healthy donors. This CDR3 comprises 14 residues. Unmatched junction bases numbered 4, after V lost 3 bases and J lost 6 bases. CDR1 and CDR2 (germline): KGHSH, LQKENI. It was with 60 Vbeta and 13 Jbeta primers that the PCR ran. Profiled with immunoSEQ multiplex PCR; TCRdb holds only in-frame clones, not every one. The data hold some 160,000 clones, with around 80% observed a single time. The chain carries TRBV18 and TRBJ1-2; TRBD1 agrees at 10 bases. The sample consisted of PBMCs. The receptor's source is a male donor in good health and CMV-seronegative. In DNA form, the CDR3 reads TGTGCCAGCTCACCGGGACAGGGGCAAGATGGCTACACCTTC. Residues: CASSPGQGQDGYTF.